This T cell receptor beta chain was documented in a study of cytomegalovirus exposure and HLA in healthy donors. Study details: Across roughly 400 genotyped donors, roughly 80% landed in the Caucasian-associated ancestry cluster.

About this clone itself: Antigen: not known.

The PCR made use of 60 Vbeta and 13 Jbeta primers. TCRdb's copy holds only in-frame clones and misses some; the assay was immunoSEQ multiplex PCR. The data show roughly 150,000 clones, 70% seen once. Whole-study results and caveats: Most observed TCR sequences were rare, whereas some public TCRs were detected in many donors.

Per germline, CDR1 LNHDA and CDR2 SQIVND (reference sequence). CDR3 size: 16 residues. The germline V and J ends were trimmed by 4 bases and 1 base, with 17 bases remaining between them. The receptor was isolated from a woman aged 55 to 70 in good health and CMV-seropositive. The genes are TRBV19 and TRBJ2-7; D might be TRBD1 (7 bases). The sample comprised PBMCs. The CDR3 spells CASSTAGQTGSYEQYF. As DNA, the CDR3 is TGTGCCAGTAGTACTGCGGGACAGACAGGTTCCTACGAGCAGTACTTC.